These T cell receptor beta chains were read from a single sample in a study of cytotoxic CD8 clonotypes in ibrutinib-treated CLL. TCRdb's table, derived via immunoSEQ multiplex PCR, lists solely in-frame clones and lacks some. This sample yields tens of thousands of clones, of which 69% are seen a single time; about 53% belongs to the top ten. Material: PBMCs, obtained at disease progression, from a patient treated with ibrutinib. The receptors originated from a human donor with chronic lymphocytic leukemia. The CDR3 runs from the conserved cysteine through the conserved F or W. The D gene is left open where the match is weak. Clone size is not always given. Where it is, it says once, few, many or a class for expanded clones.

d_call: -
v_call: TRBV5-5
j_call: TRBJ1-1
clone_size: -
cdr3_nt: TGTGCCAGCAGCTTGATAGGGAACACTGAAGCTTTCTTT
cdr3_aa: CASSLIGNTEAFF

d_call: -
v_call: TRBV7-2
j_call: TRBJ1-1
clone_size: -
cdr3_nt: TGTGCCAGCAGCTTAACCCCCGTACTGACTGAAGCTTTCTTT
cdr3_aa: CASSLTPVLTEAFF

d_call: -
v_call: TRBV6-1
j_call: TRBJ1-2
clone_size: many
cdr3_nt: TGTGCCAGCAGTGAAGGGTCCGGGGGGTTCTATGGCTACACCTTC
cdr3_aa: CASSEGSGGFYGYTF

d_call: -
v_call: TRBV27
j_call: TRBJ1-1
clone_size: -
cdr3_nt: TGTGCCAGCAGACTACAGGGTAACACTGAAGCTTTCTTT
cdr3_aa: CASRLQGNTEAFF

d_call: -
v_call: TRBV7-9
j_call: TRBJ1-2
clone_size: -
cdr3_nt: TGTGCCAGCAGCCATAGGACGGTTCCTAACTATGGCTACACCTTC
cdr3_aa: CASSHRTVPNYGYTF

d_call: -
v_call: TRBV5-4
j_call: TRBJ1-2
clone_size: -
cdr3_nt: TGTGCCAGCAGCTTGGGGGAGTTTGGCTACACCTTC
cdr3_aa: CASSLGEFGYTF

d_call: -
v_call: TRBV2
j_call: TRBJ2-7
clone_size: -
cdr3_nt: TGTGCCAGCACCGAAGGGGGGCTCGAGCAGTACTTC
cdr3_aa: CASTEGGLEQYF

d_call: -
v_call: TRBV19
j_call: TRBJ2-3
clone_size: -
cdr3_nt: TGTGCCAGTAGTGAGCTAGCATCGGATACGCAGTATTTT
cdr3_aa: CASSELASDTQYF

d_call: -
v_call: TRBV7-2
j_call: TRBJ1-3
clone_size: -
cdr3_nt: TGTGCCAGCAGCCTGGCACCACCGGCGGGGAGGTATTTT
cdr3_aa: CASSLAPPAGRYF

d_call: -
v_call: TRBV2
j_call: TRBJ1-2
clone_size: -
cdr3_nt: TGTGCCAGCAGTGATGTCCCTCGGGCTAACTATGGCTACACCTTC
cdr3_aa: CASSDVPRANYGYTF

d_call: TRBD1
v_call: TRBV7-9
j_call: TRBJ1-4
clone_size: -
cdr3_nt: TGTGCCAGCAGCTTAGGACAGGGGGCGTGGGAAAAATTGTTTTTT
cdr3_aa: CASSLGQGAWEKLFF

d_call: -
v_call: TRBV7-2
j_call: TRBJ1-6
clone_size: -
cdr3_nt: TGTGCCAGCAGCCCAGCCGGGACGGCTAATTCACCCCTCCACTTT
cdr3_aa: CASSPAGTANSPLHF

d_call: TRBD1
v_call: TRBV11-2
j_call: TRBJ2-4
clone_size: -
cdr3_nt: TGTGCCAGCAGCCCTCGGACAGGGCCTGCCAAAAACATTCAGTACTTC
cdr3_aa: CASSPRTGPAKNIQYF

d_call: TRBD1
v_call: TRBV4-1
j_call: TRBJ1-5
clone_size: -
cdr3_nt: TGCGCCAGCAGCCAAAATTGGGAGGGGACAGGGGGCCTTCAGCCCCAGCATTTT
cdr3_aa: CASSQNWEGTGGLQPQHF

d_call: -
v_call: TRBV5-1
j_call: TRBJ2-3
clone_size: -
cdr3_nt: TGCGCCAGCAGCTTGGGTACGGAGGGCCCCCCAGATACGCAGTATTTT
cdr3_aa: CASSLGTEGPPDTQYF

d_call: TRBD1
v_call: TRBV2
j_call: TRBJ1-2
clone_size: -
cdr3_nt: TGTGCCAGCGCCCCCAGCCGGGACAGCGGCTACACCTTC
cdr3_aa: CASAPSRDSGYTF

d_call: -
v_call: TRBV7-3
j_call: TRBJ2-3
clone_size: -
cdr3_nt: TGTGCCAGCAGCTTTACCCGCCAAGAAGTTAAAAGGACAGATACGCAGTATTTT
cdr3_aa: CASSFTRQEVKRTDTQYF

d_call: -
v_call: TRBV9
j_call: TRBJ2-1
clone_size: few
cdr3_nt: TGTGCCAGCAGCTCACGTGGATCCTCCTACAATGAGCAGTTCTTC
cdr3_aa: CASSSRGSSYNEQFF

d_call: -
v_call: TRBV5-1
j_call: TRBJ2-1
clone_size: -
cdr3_nt: TGCGCCAGCAGACGGGACCACTCCTACAATGAGCAGTTCTTC
cdr3_aa: CASRRDHSYNEQFF

d_call: -
v_call: TRBV11-2
j_call: TRBJ2-1
clone_size: -
cdr3_nt: TGTGCCAGCAGACCCGGACGGGGATCGTGGAATGAGCAGTTCTTC
cdr3_aa: CASRPGRGSWNEQFF

d_call: -
v_call: TRBV7-9
j_call: TRBJ2-3
clone_size: -
cdr3_nt: TGTGCCAGCAGCTTCCGGACAGGAGGGGAGGCAGATACGCAGTATTTT
cdr3_aa: CASSFRTGGEADTQYF

d_call: TRBD1
v_call: TRBV29-1
j_call: TRBJ1-2
clone_size: -
cdr3_nt: TGCAGCGTTGAAACGACAGGGGGCGGTGGCTACACCTTC
cdr3_aa: CSVETTGGGGYTF

d_call: -
v_call: TRBV19
j_call: TRBJ1-3
clone_size: few
cdr3_nt: TGTGCCAGTAGTGTGGGACAAATCTCTGGAAACACCATATATTTT
cdr3_aa: CASSVGQISGNTIYF

d_call: -
v_call: TRBV29-1
j_call: TRBJ2-3
clone_size: few
cdr3_nt: TGCAGCGTTGTCGGGTACACAGATACGCAGTATTTT
cdr3_aa: CSVVGYTDTQYF

d_call: -
v_call: TRBV6-5
j_call: TRBJ1-3
clone_size: -
cdr3_nt: TGTGCCAGCAAAGAAGACAGATCCTCTGGAAACACCATATATTTT
cdr3_aa: CASKEDRSSGNTIYF

d_call: -
v_call: TRBV27
j_call: TRBJ1-1
clone_size: few
cdr3_nt: TGTGCCAGCAGTCCCCGTACAGGAGAGGCTGAAGCTTTCTTT
cdr3_aa: CASSPRTGEAEAFF

d_call: -
v_call: TRBV10-3
j_call: TRBJ2-1
clone_size: once
cdr3_nt: TGTGCCATCAGTGAGTCATGGGGGGCGGGGTTCTACAATGAGCAGTTCTTC
cdr3_aa: CAISESWGAGFYNEQFF

d_call: -
v_call: TRBV5-1
j_call: TRBJ2-5
clone_size: -
cdr3_nt: TGCGCCAGCAGCGATATCGGGGGGCGGGAGACCCAGTACTTC
cdr3_aa: CASSDIGGRETQYF

d_call: -
v_call: TRBV4-1
j_call: TRBJ2-7
clone_size: -
cdr3_nt: TGCGCCAGCAGCCAAGAAGGGGGGACCAACTACGAGCAGTACTTC
cdr3_aa: CASSQEGGTNYEQYF

d_call: -
v_call: TRBV6-5
j_call: TRBJ2-5
clone_size: -
cdr3_nt: TGTGCCAGCTCCTGGGGAAGACTCCAAGAGACCCAGTACTTC
cdr3_aa: CASSWGRLQETQYF

d_call: -
v_call: TRBV5-6
j_call: TRBJ2-5
clone_size: -
cdr3_nt: TGTGCCAGCAGCTTGCGAGGACAAGATGTGACCCAGTACTTC
cdr3_aa: CASSLRGQDVTQYF

d_call: -
v_call: TRBV27
j_call: TRBJ2-1
clone_size: -
cdr3_nt: TGTGCCAGCAGCCATCTCGGGGGTTCCTACAATGAGCAGTTCTTC
cdr3_aa: CASSHLGGSYNEQFF

d_call: -
v_call: TRBV11-2
j_call: TRBJ2-7
clone_size: -
cdr3_nt: TGTGCCAGCAGCCTCCCAAACTCCTACGAGCAGTACTTC
cdr3_aa: CASSLPNSYEQYF

d_call: -
v_call: TRBV14
j_call: TRBJ2-7
clone_size: -
cdr3_nt: TGTGCCAGCAGCCCTGCAGGCTACGAGCAGTACTTC
cdr3_aa: CASSPAGYEQYF

d_call: TRBD1
v_call: TRBV7-8
j_call: TRBJ1-3
clone_size: -
cdr3_nt: TGTGCCAGCAGCCAGACAGGGGGGACTATATATTTT
cdr3_aa: CASSQTGGTIYF

d_call: -
v_call: TRBV10-1
j_call: TRBJ1-1
clone_size: few
cdr3_nt: TGCGCCAGCAGTGAGTCGGGAGGGGATGGGTCGGTGGACACTGAAGCTTTCTTT
cdr3_aa: CASSESGGDGSVDTEAFF

d_call: -
v_call: TRBV7-3
j_call: TRBJ2-2
clone_size: -
cdr3_nt: TGTGCCAGCAGCCATACCCCAGGGTCGGGCGGGGAGCTGTTTTTT
cdr3_aa: CASSHTPGSGGELFF

d_call: TRBD1
v_call: TRBV6-5
j_call: TRBJ1-5
clone_size: -
cdr3_nt: TGTGCCAGCAGTCGTCAGGGGGCTCAGCCCCAGCATTTT
cdr3_aa: CASSRQGAQPQHF

d_call: -
v_call: TRBV10-1
j_call: TRBJ1-1
clone_size: once
cdr3_nt: TGCGCCAGCAGTGACCCCCGACAGGCTGGCGTGAACACTGAAGCTTTCTTT
cdr3_aa: CASSDPRQAGVNTEAFF

d_call: -
v_call: TRBV11-2
j_call: TRBJ2-5
clone_size: few
cdr3_nt: TGTGCCAGCACCCTCCAGGGGGAGACCCAGTACTTC
cdr3_aa: CASTLQGETQYF

d_call: TRBD2
v_call: TRBV15
j_call: TRBJ2-3
clone_size: -
cdr3_nt: TGTGCCACCAGCACAATTCTAGCGGTTCACGGTACGCAGTATTTT
cdr3_aa: CATSTILAVHGTQYF

d_call: TRBD1
v_call: TRBV9
j_call: TRBJ1-2
clone_size: -
cdr3_nt: TGTGCCAGCAGCTCAGGACAGGGGGCGCTTGGTTCCTATGGCTACACCTTC
cdr3_aa: CASSSGQGALGSYGYTF

d_call: TRBD1
v_call: TRBV7-9
j_call: TRBJ2-3
clone_size: -
cdr3_nt: TGTGCCAGCAGCTTATCGACAGGGGGATCAGGGGATACGCAGTATTTT
cdr3_aa: CASSLSTGGSGDTQYF

d_call: -
v_call: TRBV5-1
j_call: TRBJ2-2
clone_size: -
cdr3_nt: TGCGCCAGCAGCCCGGACACTTTCGCGAACACCGGGGAGCTGTTTTTT
cdr3_aa: CASSPDTFANTGELFF

d_call: -
v_call: TRBV6-5
j_call: TRBJ1-1
clone_size: -
cdr3_nt: TGTGCCAGCAGTCCGCTCGGCGTGGGGACTGAAGCTTTCTTT
cdr3_aa: CASSPLGVGTEAFF

d_call: -
v_call: TRBV5-1
j_call: TRBJ1-1
clone_size: -
cdr3_nt: TGCGCCAGCAGCTTCCGGGGTAGTAACACTGAAGCTTTCTTT
cdr3_aa: CASSFRGSNTEAFF